A selection of T cell receptor beta chains follows, all from one sample in a study of blood T cell repertoires in COVID-19. The method was immunoSEQ multiplex PCR; TCRdb's version includes in-frame clones alone and lacks a portion of them. The sample comprises 200,000 to 250,000 clones, roughly 88% of which are singletons, and approximately 13% rests with the top ten. What was sequenced was peripheral blood. Receptor source: a human donor in a cohort sampled during active COVID-19. The CDR3 runs from the conserved cysteine through the conserved F or W. The order of the fields is D gene, J gene, clone size, V gene, CDR3 DNA, CDR3 protein. The D gene is left open where the match is weak. The size entry is marked missing in some rows and otherwise reads once, few, many or a size class.

D gene: TRBD1; J gene: TRBJ1-5; clone size: -; V gene: TRBV9; CDR3 DNA: TGTGCCAGCAGCACCGGGACAGGGGGAGTCAATCAGCCCCAGCATTTT; CDR3 protein: CASSTGTGGVNQPQHF
D gene: -; J gene: TRBJ1-5; clone size: -; V gene: TRBV6-5; CDR3 DNA: TGTGCCAGCATCGACAGTGGCAATCAGCCCCAGCATTTT; CDR3 protein: CASIDSGNQPQHF
D gene: TRBD2; J gene: TRBJ2-1; clone size: -; V gene: TRBV6-5; CDR3 DNA: TGTGCCAGCAGTTTTAGCGGGAGGCCGTACAATGAGCAGTTCTTC; CDR3 protein: CASSFSGRPYNEQFF
D gene: -; J gene: TRBJ2-7; clone size: -; V gene: TRBV3-1/TRBV3-2; CDR3 DNA: TGTGCCAGCAGCCAAGTTAACTTC; CDR3 protein: CASSQVNF
D gene: TRBD2; J gene: TRBJ2-7; clone size: -; V gene: TRBV18; CDR3 DNA: TGTGCCAGCTCACCTACTAGCGGCTGGGCCTACGAGCAGTACTTC; CDR3 protein: CASSPTSGWAYEQYF
D gene: TRBD1; J gene: TRBJ2-5; clone size: -; V gene: TRBV5-1; CDR3 DNA: TGCGCCAGCAGCACAGGACAGGGTAGAGAGACCCAGTACTTC; CDR3 protein: CASSTGQGRETQYF
D gene: -; J gene: TRBJ2-1; clone size: -; V gene: TRBV24-1; CDR3 DNA: TGTGCCACCAGCCCCCGGGTCGGGGCGCGGGGTAATGAGCAGTTCTTC; CDR3 protein: CATSPRVGARGNEQFF
D gene: -; J gene: TRBJ1-1; clone size: -; V gene: TRBV18; CDR3 DNA: TGTGCCAGCTCACTCACGGAAAGGGGCCGAGGAACTGAAGCTTTCTTT; CDR3 protein: CASSLTERGRGTEAFF
D gene: -; J gene: TRBJ2-1; clone size: -; V gene: TRBV7-2; CDR3 DNA: TGTGCCGGCGGGATCCACTCCTACAATGAGCAGTTCTTC; CDR3 protein: CAGGIHSYNEQFF
D gene: -; J gene: TRBJ1-1; clone size: once; V gene: TRBV5-1; CDR3 DNA: TGCGCCAGCAGCCGCACCGGGACACTGAACACTGAAGCTTTCTTT; CDR3 protein: CASSRTGTLNTEAFF
D gene: -; J gene: TRBJ1-6; clone size: -; V gene: TRBV5-1; CDR3 DNA: TGCGCCAGCAGCCCACGCAGGGGCCTTTCACCCCTCCACTTT; CDR3 protein: CASSPRRGLSPLHF
D gene: TRBD2; J gene: TRBJ2-3; clone size: -; V gene: TRBV6-5; CDR3 DNA: TGTGCCAGCAGTTCCCGCGGGGGGGAGGCAGCAGATACGCAGTATTTT; CDR3 protein: CASSSRGGEAADTQYF
D gene: -; J gene: TRBJ1-3; clone size: -; V gene: TRBV28; CDR3 DNA: TGTGCCAGCAGTTTTGTCAGGGGAAGTGGAAACACCATATATTTT; CDR3 protein: CASSFVRGSGNTIYF
D gene: TRBD1; J gene: TRBJ2-5; clone size: -; V gene: TRBV5-5; CDR3 DNA: TGTGCCAGCAGGGACAGGGGCATTGTGACCCAGTACTTC; CDR3 protein: CASRDRGIVTQYF
D gene: -; J gene: TRBJ2-7; clone size: -; V gene: TRBV6-2/TRBV6-3; CDR3 DNA: TGTGCCAGCAGTTTACAGGTATACGAGCAGTACTTC; CDR3 protein: CASSLQVYEQYF
D gene: -; J gene: TRBJ2-1; clone size: -; V gene: TRBV6-5; CDR3 DNA: TGTGCCAGCAGTTACACCCCAGAAAACAATGAGCAGTTCTTC; CDR3 protein: CASSYTPENNEQFF
D gene: TRBD1; J gene: TRBJ2-2; clone size: -; V gene: TRBV5-1; CDR3 DNA: TGCGCCAGCAGCTACTCTGGACAGGGAAGCCCGGGTGGGGAGCTGTTTTTT; CDR3 protein: CASSYSGQGSPGGELFF
D gene: TRBD2; J gene: TRBJ2-2; clone size: once; V gene: TRBV10-2; CDR3 DNA: TGCGCCAGCAGTGACCCCAGCGGGATCCGCACCGGGGAGCTGTTTTTT; CDR3 protein: CASSDPSGIRTGELFF
D gene: -; J gene: TRBJ2-2; clone size: -; V gene: TRBV5-5; CDR3 DNA: TGTGCCAGCAGCTTGGCGGGAGTGAACACCGGGGAGCTGTTTTTT; CDR3 protein: CASSLAGVNTGELFF
D gene: TRBD2; J gene: TRBJ2-7; clone size: -; V gene: TRBV5-1; CDR3 DNA: TGCGCCAGCAGCTTGGCTGTAGCGGGAAGGGAGCAGTACTTC; CDR3 protein: CASSLAVAGREQYF
D gene: TRBD2; J gene: TRBJ2-1; clone size: -; V gene: TRBV10-1; CDR3 DNA: TGCGCCAGCAGGGGACTAGCGGGAGGCCCTATTAATGAGCAGTTCTTC; CDR3 protein: CASRGLAGGPINEQFF
D gene: TRBD1; J gene: TRBJ2-1; clone size: -; V gene: TRBV5-4; CDR3 DNA: TGTGCCAGCAGATACAGGGGGCAAGGCTACAATGAGCAGTTCTTC; CDR3 protein: CASRYRGQGYNEQFF